This TCR beta chain was recorded in a study of blood T cell repertoires in COVID-19. The CDR3 covers 13 residues. Germline V gene sequence: CDR1 MNHNS, CDR2 SASEGT. V lost 2 bases to trimming and J lost 5 bases, with 9 bases between them. Method: immunoSEQ multiplex PCR; TCRdb's copy keeps in-frame clones and lacks some. The sample contains about 180,000 clones, approximately 86% of which appear only once. The sequenced sample consisted of peripheral blood. This TCR derives from a man aged 50 to 59 with active or convalescent COVID-19. The chain carries TRBV6-1 and TRBJ1-2, with a weak D call TRBD1 (5 bases). The CDR3 here is CASSESSGYGYTF. The DNA for the CDR3 is TGTGCCAGCAGTGAATCGTCAGGGTATGGCTACACCTTC.